Shown below are 21 T cell receptor beta chains from a single sample sequenced in a study of T cell responses to AZD1222 COVID-19 vaccine (dated by TCRdb to 2020 to 2023). The meaning of the sample's time point label: about 28 days (+/-7) after the second vaccine dose. To prepare the library, the immunoSEQ multiplex PCR assay was applied. The clones in this table, taken by TCRdb from immuneACCESS, are in-frame only. Not every clone is retained; where verified, under half of the shortfall comes from an unresolved V gene, and the cause of the rest is unknown. The sample has about 180,000 clones on record, around nine tenths of them singletons. The ten largest clones represent more than 1.5% of the sample. Here the sequenced sample was peripheral blood, taken 28 days after the second AZD1222 dose. The receptors here all came from an adult who received the AZD1222 COVID-19 vaccine.

This sequence joins TRBV6-5 and TRBJ1-5; tentative D call: TRBD1 (5 bases). Germline values: CDR1 MNHEY, CDR2 SVGAGI. V was shortened by 5 bases and J by 4 bases, with 15 bases between the two germline ends. The CDR3 totals 15 residues. The chain's CDR3 is CASSNQGTGNQPQHF. CDR3 nucleotide sequence: TGTGCCAGCAGTAATCAAGGGACCGGAAATCAGCCCCAGCATTTT.

This rearrangement joins TRBV24-1 to TRBJ1-3; weak D call: TRBD1 (5 bases). This CDR3 region has 15 residues. Trimming removed 3 bases from V and 1 base from J, with 9 bases in between. The V gene's germline CDR1 is KGHDR and CDR2 SFDVKD. CDR3: CATSDPQDSGNTIYF. CDR3 nucleotides: TGTGCCACCAGTGATCCACAGGATTCTGGAAACACCATATATTTT.

This chain joins TRBV11-2 and TRBJ1-1; 10 nucleotides match TRBD1. V gave up 1 base and J gave up 4 bases; unmatched junction bases: 6. The germline gives CDR1 SGHAT, CDR2 FQNNGV. The CDR3 loop spans 16 amino acids. The chain's CDR3 is CASSLVTGGVSTEAFF. The CDR3 DNA reads as TGTGCCAGCAGCTTAGTGACAGGGGGCGTCTCCACTGAAGCTTTCTTT.

The chain recombines TRBV12-3 or TRBV12-4 with TRBJ1-1; no definite D call. Deletions cut 5 bases from V and 7 bases from J, with 8 bases between. The CDR3 is made up of 11 amino acids. The CDR3 DNA sequence: TGTGCCAGCAGTCTAAACCTTGAAGCTTTCTTT. Amino acid sequence: CASSLNLEAFF.

CDR3 nucleotides: TGTGCCACCAGCAGATTCGATAAATTCCCCGATGAGCAGTTCTTC. Translated: CATSRFDKFPDEQFF. The chain joins TRBV15 to TRBJ2-1, with unresolved D. CDR1 LNHNV and CDR2 YYDKDF come from the germline V gene (reference sequence). Trimming shortened V by 2 bases and J by 8 bases, and 16 bases separated the two germline ends. The CDR3 has 15 amino acids. The variable domain in full, with the rest retrieved from reference TRBV15 and TRBJ2-1, is DAMVIQNPRYQVTQFGKPVTLSCSQTLNHNVMYWYQQKSSQAPKLLFHYYDKDFNNEADTPDNFQSRRPNTSFCFLDIRSPGLGDTAMYLCATSRFDKFPDEQFFGPGTRLTVL.

The J gene is TRBJ2-1, the V gene TRBV11-2, with a weak D call TRBD2 (5 bases). Trimming stripped 1 base from V and 9 bases from J, with 7 bases between. The CDR3 is 12 amino acids. CDR1 is SGHAT and CDR2 is FQNNGV in the germline V gene. The CDR3 coding sequence is TGTGCCAGCAGCTTAGGGAGGTCTGAGCAGTTCTTC. Encoded protein: CASSLGRSEQFF.

This chain links TRBV5-1 with TRBJ2-1, with 8 positions matching TRBD2. Germline V CDR1 and CDR2: SGHRS, YFSETQ. Trimming took 2 bases from V and 4 from J; bases not matched to a gene: 5. The CDR3 consists of 15 residues. CDR3 amino acids: CASSFRAGVYNEQFF. The CDR3 region has the DNA TGCGCCAGCAGCTTCCGAGCGGGGGTATACAATGAGCAGTTCTTC.

The CDR3 bases are TGTGCCATCTCAAACAGGTCCTCTGGAAACACCATATATTTT. As protein: CAISNRSSGNTIYF. The rearrangement joins TRBV10-3 to TRBJ1-3; maybe TRBD1 (5 bases). CDR1 and CDR2 from the germline V gene are ENHRY and SYGVKD. The V end was cut by 8 bases, the J end by 0 bases, with 11 bases between. CDR3 size: 14 residues.

The CDR3 DNA reads TGTGCCAGCAGCTTAGGATTACGGACAAATTCCTACGAGCAGTACTTC. Translating gives CASSLGLRTNSYEQYF. This chain links TRBV7-2 with TRBJ2-7; D is possibly TRBD1 (5 bases). V was pared by 1 base and J by 1 base, with 14 bases between. Germline V lookup: CDR1 SGHTA, CDR2 FQGNSA. This CDR3 is 16 amino acids long.

The chain recombines TRBV12-3 or TRBV12-4 with TRBJ1-1; D might be TRBD1 (6 bases). This CDR3 is 12 amino acids long. V was shortened by 2 bases and J by 8 bases, with 9 bases between the two germline ends. CDR3 region: CASSLSRGEAFF. The CDR3 region has the DNA TGTGCCAGCAGTTTAAGCAGGGGAGAAGCTTTCTTT.

The chain uses TRBV19 and TRBJ1-2; 7 bases match TRBD1. Per germline, CDR1 LNHDA and CDR2 SQIVND (reference sequence). J lost 3 bases, V lost 11 bases, and 9 bases had no gene match. CDR3 length: 13 amino acids. The CDR3 coding sequence is TGTGCCTGTAAGAGGGGGCCCGACTATGGCTACACCTTC. Protein: CACKRGPDYGYTF.

This clone was recorded a few times. The chain is built from TRBV4-1 and TRBJ2-1; 9 nucleotides agree with TRBD1. J lost 2 bases, V lost 2 bases, and 4 bases had no gene match. Germline values: CDR1 MGHRA, CDR2 YSYEKL. This CDR3 has 16 amino acids. The CDR3 reads CASSQPRDRAYNEQFF. The CDR3 nucleotides are TGCGCCAGCAGCCAACCCCGGGACAGGGCCTACAATGAGCAGTTCTTC.

The chain carries TRBV4-1 and TRBJ2-7; perhaps TRBD2 as D (5 bases). Germline V lookup: CDR1 MGHRA, CDR2 YSYEKL. Between the trimmed V and J ends, which lost 1 base and 5 bases, there was a span of 15 bases. There are 15 residues in the CDR3. This chain's CDR3 is CASSQVKRKPHEQYF. The DNA of the CDR3 is TGCGCCAGCAGCCAAGTAAAGCGGAAGCCCCACGAGCAGTACTTC.

Comment on this clone: In the same sample, other DNA sequences code for this CDR3. The chain links TRBV9 to TRBJ2-2; the D is unclear. Germline-derived CDR1 and CDR2 are SGDLS and YYNGEE. The CDR3 is made up of 12 amino acids. The V gene lost 3 bases and the J gene lost 4 bases, with 4 bases spanning the gap. CDR3 in amino acids: CASSALTGELFF. CDR3 in DNA: TGTGCCAGCAGCGCCCTCACCGGGGAGCTGTTTTTT.

V usage is TRBV7-8 and J usage is TRBJ1-1, with 9 bases aligning to TRBD1. Trimming cost V 5 bases and J 11 bases; bases outside gene matches: 6. The germline V gene has CDR1 SGHVS and CDR2 FQNEAQ. The CDR3 covers 12 residues. The CDR3 DNA reads as TGTGCCAGCAGCCACCGGACAGGGGTTGCTTTCTTT. It codes for CASSHRTGVAFF.

The CDR3: CAISESWGTNTGELFF. CDR3 sequence (DNA): TGTGCCATCAGTGAGTCATGGGGCACGAACACCGGGGAGCTGTTTTTT. V usage is TRBV10-3 and J usage is TRBJ2-2; D possibly corresponds to TRBD1 (5 bases). This CDR3 has 16 residues. Germline V gene data show CDR1 as ENHRY and CDR2 as SYGVKD. Trimming pared 0 bases from V and 0 bases from J, leaving 8 bases between.

As DNA, the CDR3 is TGTGCCTGGAGTCCACAGGGGTCAAGCAATCAGCCCCAGCATTTT. This sequence encodes CAWSPQGSSNQPQHF. This chain uses TRBV30 with TRBJ1-5; 7 bases fit TRBD1. Germline V gives CDR1 GTSNPN, CDR2 SVGIG (reference sequence). The CDR3 is 15 amino acids. V shed 2 bases, J shed 1 base, and the junction held 5 bases outside the gene matches.

The genes are TRBV2 and TRBJ2-7; D could derive from TRBD1 or TRBD2 (5 bases each). The V and J ends lost 7 bases and 0 bases respectively, with 10 bases between them. CDR1 and CDR2 (germline): SNHLY, FYNNEI. The CDR3 spans 13 residues. DNA of the CDR3: TGTGCCAGCATAGCGACAGACTCCTACGAGCAGTACTTC. Protein sequence: CASIATDSYEQYF.

The V call is TRBV29-1, the J call TRBJ2-3; tentatively, D is TRBD2 (6 bases). The CDR3 has 15 amino acids. Germline assignment: CDR1 SQVTM and CDR2 ANQGSEA. The V gene lost 6 bases and the J gene lost 0 bases, with 16 bases spanning the gap. The CDR3 sequence is CSVDRTGDSTDTQYF. CDR3 DNA sequence: TGCAGCGTGGATAGGACGGGGGATAGCACAGATACGCAGTATTTT.

Here the CDR3 reads CASSIQGISNQPQHF. The CDR3 DNA sequence: TGCGCCAGCAGCATACAGGGAATCAGCAATCAGCCCCAGCATTTT. The chain couples TRBV23-1 to TRBJ1-5; maybe TRBD1 (6 bases). TRBV23-1 is reported as an ORF; its role is uncertain. The germline V and J ends were trimmed by 6 bases and 1 base, with 13 bases remaining between them. This CDR3 contains 15 residues.

This clone has only one observation. J is TRBJ2-7 and V is TRBV20-1; D might be TRBD2 (5 bases). CDR3 length: 13 amino acids. The germline V gene encodes CDR1 DFQATT and CDR2 SNEGSKA (reference sequence). Trimming cost V 4 bases and J 5 bases, with 15 bases left between them. The CDR3 DNA follows: TGCAGTGCTAATGAGGGTGTATTCGACGAGCAGTACTTC. It encodes CSANEGVFDEQYF.